A selection of T cell receptor beta chains follows, all from one sample in a study of identical twins. TCRdb redid the calling of the 5' RACE reads with MiXCR, one entry per CDR3 protein. The repertoire consists of 500,000 or so distinct CDR3 sequences, with less than 25% occurring once and the leading ten covering 0.8% to 1%. The sample was also reused in another study, on T cells expressing NK-cell markers.

Specimen: CD4+ T cells sorted from blood. These receptors all stem from a woman aged 18-29 years in good health. Both conserved end residues are part of each CDR3. D genes are given only for firm matches. Some rows mark clone size as missing; the rest say once, few, many or name a class of expanded clone.

d_call	clone_size	v_call	j_call	cdr3_nt	cdr3_aa
TRBD1	few	TRBV5-1	TRBJ2-7	TGCGCCAGCAGTCGACGCACAGGGGCCGCCGAGCAGTACTTC	CASSRRTGAAEQYF
.	.	TRBV6-1	TRBJ1-2	TGTGCCAGCAGTGTGACGGGGGGTAGTAGTGGCTACACCTTC	CASSVTGGSSGYTF
.	.	TRBV21-1	TRBJ2-1	TGTGCCAGCAGCAAAGTAGGCGGGAGCGGGGGCGATGAGCAGTTCTTC	CASSKVGGSGGDEQFF
.	.	TRBV9	TRBJ1-1	TGTGCCAGCAGCGTAGTGGGGTTGGAGGGGCAAAACACTGAAGCTTTCTTT	CASSVVGLEGQNTEAFF
TRBD2	few	TRBV28	TRBJ2-5	TGTGCCAGCAGTTTGGCGGGGGCGGGAGGAGAGACCCAGTACTTC	CASSLAGAGGETQYF
.	.	TRBV20-1	TRBJ2-3	TGCAGTGCTAGCTTGCCTATCACAGATACGCAGTATTTT	CSASLPITDTQYF
TRBD1	.	TRBV25-1	TRBJ2-1	TGTGCCAGCAGTTACAGGGGGGAGCAGCAGTTCTTC	CASSYRGEQQFF
TRBD2	.	TRBV20-1	TRBJ2-3	TGCAGTGCTAGATCTCCCTCGGGGGGAGATACGCAGTATTTT	CSARSPSGGDTQYF
.	.	TRBV7-3	TRBJ2-1	TGTGCCAGCAGCTTCGGTAGAGTGACCTACAATGAGCAGTTCTTC	CASSFGRVTYNEQFF
.	many	TRBV12-3/TRBV12-4	TRBJ2-5	TGTGCCAGCAGCGACCCCCGTGGGGGCTCTTACCAAGAGACCCAGTACTTC	CASSDPRGGSYQETQYF
.	few	TRBV10-3	TRBJ1-1	TGTGCCATCAGTGTGACCCGGGACAACACTGAAGCTTTCTTT	CAISVTRDNTEAFF
.	.	TRBV7-7	TRBJ1-1	TGTGGTGTTGATATGAACACTGAAGCTTTCTTT	CGVDMNTEAFF
.	few	TRBV5-6	TRBJ2-5	TGTGCCAGCAGCTTGAAGGCTAGCACATGGGGAGCTCAAGAGACCCAGTACTTC	CASSLKASTWGAQETQYF
TRBD2	.	TRBV3-1	TRBJ2-5	TGTGCCAGCAGCAGGAGGACTAGCGGGAGTTTAGAGACCCAGTACTTC	CASSRRTSGSLETQYF
.	.	TRBV2	TRBJ2-6	TGTGCCAGCGAGCCCTCTGGGGCCAACGTCCTGACTTTC	CASEPSGANVLTF
.	few	TRBV10-3	TRBJ2-1	TGTGCCATCAGCTCCCTAGGGGGAGCCAACAATGAGCAGTTCTTC	CAISSLGGANNEQFF